This T cell receptor beta chain was sequenced for a study of OX40 agonist ivuxolimab in advanced cancers. About the full investigation: Ivuxolimab was a fully human IgG2 agonistic monoclonal antibody targeting the costimulatory receptor OX40 (CD134). Intravenous ivuxolimab was administered to patients every 2 weeks at six dose levels: 0.01, 0.1, 0.3, 1.5, 3 and 10 mg/kg. Among the 52 dose-escalation patients, some 20 had hepatocellular carcinoma, 15 or so melanoma, 9 renal cell carcinoma and 9 head and neck cancer. In the dose-escalation cohort, around four fifths of patients were male, and the mean age was approximately 60 years with a range of roughly 20 to 79. Patients were allowed to have had prior anti-PD-1, anti-PD-L1 or anti-CTLA-4 therapy, and approximately 40% of the dose-escalation patients had been treated with checkpoint inhibitors. Partial responses were achieved by three dose-escalation patients, of whom one had hepatocellular carcinoma and two had cutaneous melanoma. Peripheral TCRbeta sequencing was intended to test whether TCR sequence diversity was altered and clonal T-cell expansion was caused by ivuxolimab. The monotherapy dose-escalation portion (N of about 57 patients) of the phase I ivuxolimab trial is reported in the paper. Summary of the overall study and its limitations: At doses of 0.1 to 3.0 mg/kg, clonal expansion of both CD4+ and CD8+ blood T cells was observed from baseline to week 6. Low levels of normalized T-cell clonal expansion were also seen in some nonresponding patients. In the 0.1-3.0 mg/kg groups, partial responders had among the lowest normalized peripheral clonal expansion, particularly in CD8+ T cells. On average, CD8+ T cells showed more expanded clones than CD4+ T cells after ivuxolimab. Which antigens the clonally expanded peripheral T cells were specific for was not determined.

For sequencing of the TCRbeta CDR3 region, genomic DNA was extracted from the sorted cells. The immunoSEQ Assay was used to sequence the TCRbeta CDR3 regions. Imported from immuneACCESS, the table was reduced by TCRdb to in-frame sequences with V and J called. These copies leave out some clones; in studies compared against another copy, an unresolved V gene accounts for under half, and the cause of the remainder is not known. The sample profile shows roughly 29,000 clones; roughly nine tenths of them were found once. 20% to 25% of the sample comes from the top ten. As concerns this clone: Its target antigen remains unknown. Nothing much larger sits one base from this clone, and base qualities are not available.

Patients with autoimmune disease history or receiving systemic immunosuppression were excluded from the trial. In every dose cohort, peripheral blood was drawn for TCR sequencing at baseline, cycle 4 day 1, and cycle 7 day 1. Samples came from an open-label, multicenter, first-in-human phase I dose-escalation trial of ivuxolimab. Adults with locally advanced or metastatic head and neck squamous cell, hepatocellular, melanoma or renal cell carcinoma were enrolled in the trial. CD4+ and CD8+ T cells were sorted separately from peripheral blood before TCR sequencing. The origin of this receptor is an adult with an advanced solid tumor such as melanoma, head and neck, liver or kidney cancer. The sample here was CD4+ or CD8+ T cells sorted from blood, taken in a trial of the OX40 agonist ivuxolimab.

DNA sequence: TGTGCCATCAGTGAGTCGCGAGGACAAGAGACCCAGTACTTC. The translation is CAISESRGQETQYF. The chain was built from TRBV10-3 and TRBJ2-5, with an unclear D gene assignment. Cut back by 0 bases and 2 bases, the V and J ends lie 7 bases apart. The CDR3 measures 14 amino acids from cysteine to phenylalanine. CDR3 DNA only is kept here, 42 bases in frame from base 1. CDR1 and CDR2 (ENHRY, SYGVKD) derive from the germline V gene.